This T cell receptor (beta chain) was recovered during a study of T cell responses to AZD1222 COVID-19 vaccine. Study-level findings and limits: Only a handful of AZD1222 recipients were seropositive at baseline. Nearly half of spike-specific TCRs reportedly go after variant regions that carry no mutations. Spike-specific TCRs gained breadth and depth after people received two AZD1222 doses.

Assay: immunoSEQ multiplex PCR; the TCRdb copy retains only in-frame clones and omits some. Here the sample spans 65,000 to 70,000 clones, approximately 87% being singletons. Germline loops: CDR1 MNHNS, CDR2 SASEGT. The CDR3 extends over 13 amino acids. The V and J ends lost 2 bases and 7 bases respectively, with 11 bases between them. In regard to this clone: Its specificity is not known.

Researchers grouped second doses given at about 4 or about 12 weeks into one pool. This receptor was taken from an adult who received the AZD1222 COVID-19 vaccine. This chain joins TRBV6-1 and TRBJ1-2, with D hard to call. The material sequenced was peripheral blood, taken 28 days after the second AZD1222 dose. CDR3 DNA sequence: TGTGCCAGCAGTGAAACGCAAACGGGTGGCTACACCTTC. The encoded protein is CASSETQTGGYTF.